The 19 T cell receptor beta chains given below trace back to one sample, sequenced in a study of human T cells and chemical hapten exposure. TCRdb re-analysed the RACE reads in MiXCR, keeping a single row per CDR3 protein. Counted here are around 260,000 distinct CDR3 sequences, 7.5% to 9% occurring once; the ten biggest clones make up about 2.5%. The time point was: pre-sensitization, week 0. The treatment: therapeutic diphenylcyclopropenone sensitization with weekly scalp DPC. The source was whole blood, collected in connection with sensitization to the hapten diphenylcyclopropenone (DPC). These receptors all come from a woman in her thirties or forties with alopecia areata. Some clones in this sample may be carry-over from other donors' samples.

In this sample, this clonotype turned up many times. DNA of the CDR3: TGTGCCAGCAGTTTCCGACTAGGAAGCTCCTACAATGAGCAGTTCTTC. This gives the protein CASSFRLGSSYNEQFF. V gene TRBV12-3 or TRBV12-4 combines with J gene TRBJ2-1; perhaps TRBD2 as D (6 bases). The CDR3 covers 16 residues. V gave up 3 bases and J gave up 0 bases, with 12 bases separating them.

The sample holds a few counts of this clonotype. The rearrangement joins TRBV4-3 to TRBJ2-1; 10 bases line up with TRBD2. After removal of 1 base from V and 0 bases from J, the junction contained 6 bases not matched to a gene. Germline V gene sequence: CDR1 LGHNA, CDR2 YSLEER. The CDR3 has 18 residues. CDR3 amino acids: CASSQAWLAGDSYNEQFF. CDR3 sequence (DNA): TGCGCCAGCAGCCAAGCATGGCTAGCGGGGGACTCCTACAATGAGCAGTTCTTC.

In its sample, this clonotype was seen a few times. The rearrangement joins TRBV11-2 to TRBJ2-5; 13 bases map to TRBD2. The CDR3 totals 15 residues. Per germline, CDR1 SGHAT and CDR2 FQNNGV. After removal of 3 bases from V and 3 bases from J, the junction contained 1 base not matched to a gene. The CDR3 protein is CASSFTSGREETQYF. The CDR3 DNA reads as TGTGCCAGCAGCTTCACTAGCGGGAGGGAAGAGACCCAGTACTTC.

The chain joins TRBV3-1 to TRBJ2-6; D tentatively fits TRBD1 or TRBD2 (5 bases each). This CDR3 contains 16 residues. Per the germline V gene, CDR1 is LGHDT and CDR2 is YNNKEL (reference sequence). V shed 4 bases and J shed 0 bases, with 10 bases lying between them. Here the CDR3 reads CASSPVGVSGANVLTF. As DNA, the CDR3 is TGTGCCAGCAGCCCCGTGGGGGTCTCTGGGGCCAACGTCCTGACTTTC.

This chain links TRBV10-3 with TRBJ2-1; 10 nucleotides agree with TRBD2. V was pared by 8 bases and J by 5 bases, with 3 bases of the junction left unmatched. The germline CDR1 and CDR2 sequences are ENHRY and SYGVKD. This CDR3 comprises 13 residues. The CDR3 reads CAISGTSDNEQFF. As DNA, the CDR3 is TGTGCCATCTCCGGGACTAGCGACAATGAGCAGTTCTTC.

This clonotype was recorded many times. The genes are TRBV6-5 and TRBJ1-2; 10 nucleotides agree with TRBD1. Germline CDR1 MNHEY, CDR2 SVGAGI. The CDR3 is 16 amino acids. J lost 4 bases, V lost 5 bases, and 10 bases had no gene match. The CDR3 sequence is CASSLTTGTGAYGYTF. CDR3 coding DNA: TGTGCCAGCAGTCTAACGACCGGGACAGGGGCCTATGGCTACACCTTC.

V gene TRBV28 combines with J gene TRBJ2-7; TRBD1 is a possible D gene (6 bases). The length of the CDR3 is 17 residues. V shed 4 bases and J shed 1 base, with 20 bases lying between them. Germline V gene sequence: CDR1 MDHEN, CDR2 SYDVKM. The CDR3 reads CASSSPRQAIYSYEQYF. The CDR3 DNA is TGTGCCAGCAGTTCTCCTCGACAGGCAATATATTCCTACGAGCAGTACTTC.

Ten or more counts support this clonotype. The gene calls are TRBV18 and TRBJ2-3; D remains ambiguous. Trimming removed 3 bases at V and 0 bases at J, with 7 bases between. Germline assignment: CDR1 KGHSH and CDR2 LQKENI. This CDR3 contains 14 residues. The CDR3 spells CASSPLASTDTQYF. CDR3 in DNA: TGTGCCAGCTCACCCTTAGCCAGCACAGATACGCAGTATTTT.

The sample holds many counts of this clonotype. This chain uses TRBV4-3 with TRBJ2-6; D is perhaps TRBD1 (5 bases). The CDR3 sequence is 20 residues long. Germline values: CDR1 LGHNA, CDR2 YSLEER. V lost 0 bases and J lost 0, with 18 bases in between. The CDR3 DNA follows: TGCGCCAGCAGCCAAGATTGGGGCAGGGTTTCTCACTCTGGGGCCAACGTCCTGACTTTC. It yields the protein CASSQDWGRVSHSGANVLTF.

In its sample, this clonotype was seen a few times. This chain connects TRBV12-3 or TRBV12-4 to TRBJ1-1; a possible D gene is TRBD1 (5 bases). This CDR3 comprises 14 residues. The V end lost 6 bases, the J end lost 2 bases, and 13 bases lay between the germline ends. DNA of the CDR3: TGTGCCAGCAGCCGAGGGGCCCCAAACACTGAAGCTTTCTTT. Its protein product is CASSRGAPNTEAFF.

The chain employs TRBV2 and TRBJ2-3, with 9 nucleotides matching TRBD1. V lost 6 bases and J lost 1; bases outside the gene matches: 5. CDR1 and CDR2 (germline): SNHLY, FYNNEI. The length of the CDR3 is 15 residues. The CDR3 nucleotides read TGTGCCAGCAGGATGTACAGGGGGCGCACAGATACGCAGTATTTT. It codes for CASRMYRGRTDTQYF.

This sequence joins TRBV3-1 and TRBJ2-4, with TRBD1 matching 7 bases. From germline, CDR1 is LGHDT and CDR2 YNNKEL (reference sequence). J lost 0 bases, V lost 4 bases, and 6 bases had no gene match. This CDR3 has 16 amino acids. CDR3 amino acids: CASSPPGQLAKNIQYF. DNA for the CDR3: TGTGCCAGCAGCCCCCCGGGACAGCTAGCCAAAAACATTCAGTACTTC. The full variable domain, in which reference TRBV3-1 and TRBJ2-4 provide the parts outside the CDR3, is DTAVSQTPKYLVTQMGNDKSIKCEQNLGHDTMYWYKQDSKKFLKIMFSYNNKELIINETVPNRFSPKSPDKAHLNLHINSLELGDSAVYFCASSPPGQLAKNIQYFGAGTRLSVL.

Many counts were recorded for this clonotype. V is TRBV25-1 and J is TRBJ2-3; no clear D gene. This CDR3 region has 16 residues. V gave up 3 bases and J gave up 6 bases, with 19 bases separating them. The germline gives CDR1 MGHDK, CDR2 SYGVNS. This CDR3 reads CASSDRLNSARDTQYF. CDR3 nucleotide sequence: TGTGCCAGCAGTGACAGACTGAATTCGGCCCGGGATACGCAGTATTTT.

This clonotype was seen repeatedly, ten times or more. J is TRBJ1-2 and V is TRBV12-3 or TRBV12-4; D gene uncertain. V dropped 8 bases and J dropped 5 bases, with 15 bases sitting between them. CDR3 size: 13 residues. The CDR3 bases are TGTGCCAGCCAGCCTCACGGGGTATATGGCTACACCTTC. It is translated as CASQPHGVYGYTF.

The chain is built from TRBV10-3 and TRBJ2-1, with D possibly matching TRBD2 (5 bases). The ends were cut back, 2 bases at V and 5 bases at J, with 16 bases in the middle. The CDR3 length is 16 residues. CDR1 and CDR2 from the germline V gene are ENHRY and SYGVKD. The CDR3 region has the DNA TGTGCCATCAGTGAGGGGCTAGCTATCCTCCACAATGAGCAGTTCTTC. It yields the protein CAISEGLAILHNEQFF.

This clonotype was found a few times. This chain connects TRBV4-3 to TRBJ1-5; perhaps TRBD1 as D (6 bases). The CDR3 totals 14 residues. The germline gives CDR1 LGHNA, CDR2 YSLEER. The V end was cut by 2 bases, the J end by 3 bases, with 8 bases between. CDR3 DNA sequence: TGCGCCAGCAGCCAAACAGGGACCAATCAGCCCCAGCATTTT. Its translation: CASSQTGTNQPQHF.

The chain has TRBV9 and TRBJ2-1, with 7 bases fitting TRBD2. V trimming: 9 bases; J trimming: 5 bases; junction bases outside the gene matches: 11. From germline, CDR1 is SGDLS and CDR2 YYNGEE. CDR3 length: 14 residues. CDR3 DNA sequence: TGTGCCACCTGTTGGCGGGAGTGCGACAATGAGCAGTTCTTC. Translated: CATCWRECDNEQFF. The full variable domain, completed using reference TRBV9 and TRBJ2-1, is DSGVTQTPKHLITATGQRVTLRCSPRSGDLSVYWYQQSLDQGLQFLIQYYNGEERAKGNILERFSAQQFPDLHSELNLSSLELGDSALYFCATCWRECDNEQFFGPGTRLTVL.

The V gene is TRBV29-1, the J gene TRBJ2-5; a possible D gene is TRBD1 (6 bases). Germline V gene sequence: CDR1 SQVTM, CDR2 ANQGSEA. This CDR3 is built from 12 residues. The germline V and J ends were trimmed by 8 bases and 4 bases, with 14 bases remaining between them. The CDR3 sequence is CSFRAGAETQYF. The CDR3 DNA follows: TGCAGCTTTCGGGCAGGGGCAGAGACCCAGTACTTC.

The CDR3 nucleotides are TGTGCCAGCAGTGTCCCAACAGGGTCCATGAACACTGAAGCTTTCTTT. Translating it yields CASSVPTGSMNTEAFF. This sequence joins TRBV6-1 and TRBJ1-1; a possible D gene is TRBD1 (6 bases). CDR3 length equals 16 residues. Per germline, CDR1 MNHNS and CDR2 SASEGT. V lost 4 bases to trimming and J lost 0 bases, with 15 bases between them.